This T cell receptor beta chain was retrieved from a study of blood T cell repertoires in COVID-19. Looking at the study overall: Samples taken during acute and convalescent COVID-19 were collected in the United States, Italy and Spain. T cells, B-cell-depleted T cells, or PBMCs supplied cDNA or gDNA.

Methods used by the authors: Researchers report that nucleated cell counts were estimated from reference gene primer amplification. Sequencing used immunoSEQ multiplex PCR; TCRdb keeps in-frame clones, though not all of them. The V and J calls and clone size were taken over from that table, and D and trimming were inferred from the DNA. Of about 210,000 clones listed, approximately 84% are singletons. This CDR3 has 15 amino acids. CDR1 is SGDLS, CDR2 YYNGEE, per germline. Trimming took 0 bases from V and 10 from J; bases not matched to a gene: 2. A single count supports this clone. The TCR comes from a woman in her fifties or sixties with active or convalescent COVID-19. The V and J genes are TRBV9 and TRBJ2-1, with 15 bases aligning to TRBD2. The source material was peripheral blood. CDR3 in amino acids: CASSVGGLAGGEQFF. As DNA, the CDR3 is TGTGCCAGCAGCGTAGGGGGACTAGCGGGAGGCGAGCAGTTCTTC. Full variable domain (remainder filled in from reference TRBV9 and TRBJ2-1): DSGVTQTPKHLITATGQRVTLRCSPRSGDLSVYWYQQSLDQGLQFLIQYYNGEERAKGNILERFSAQQFPDLHSELNLSSLELGDSALYFCASSVGGLAGGEQFFGPGTRLTVL.